Below, 19 T cell receptor beta chains from the same sample are listed, as sequenced in a study of shared clonotypes between healthy human individuals. The table came from immunoSEQ multiplex PCR; TCRdb's copy has only in-frame clones and leaves some out. The sample yields approximately 480,000 clones, about 80% seen once. Sequenced sample: PBMCs. The receptors stem from a middle-aged woman in good health. Some clones in this sample may be carry-over from other donors' samples.

V and J are TRBV6-6 and TRBJ2-7, with D possibly TRBD1 on 6 matching bases. CDR1 and CDR2 from the germline V gene are MNHNY and SVGAGI (reference sequence). CDR3 length: 14 amino acids. V was trimmed by 6 bases and J by 4 bases, leaving 16 bases between them. This chain's CDR3 is CASSRQDLSYEQYF. DNA for the CDR3: TGTGCCAGCAGCCGACAGGATTTGAGTTACGAGCAGTACTTC.

V usage is TRBV7-3 and J usage is TRBJ2-1; D might be TRBD1 (6 bases). V lost 6 bases and J 2 bases, leaving 11 bases between the germline ends. This CDR3 is built from 14 residues. Per the germline V gene, CDR1 is SGHTA and CDR2 is FQGTGA. CDR3 loop: CASSQTGPYNEQFF. Here the CDR3 DNA reads TGTGCCAGCAGTCAAACAGGGCCCTACAATGAGCAGTTCTTC.

This clone was seen a handful of times. The gene calls are TRBV27 and TRBJ2-1, with 7 bases aligning to TRBD1. With V trimmed by 2 bases and J by 7 bases, 8 bases remained unmatched. The CDR3 is 15 amino acids. Germline V gives CDR1 MNHEY, CDR2 SMNVEV (reference sequence). Here the CDR3 reads CASSLAPPRGNEQFF. CDR3 DNA: TGTGCCAGCAGTTTAGCCCCACCCAGGGGGAATGAGCAGTTCTTC.

As concerns this clone: This specimen includes other DNA sequences encoding the same CDR3. The chain is built from TRBV7-2 and TRBJ2-7; D is possibly TRBD2 (6 bases). The V end was cut by 1 base, the J end by 0 bases, with 7 bases between. The CDR3 is 14 amino acids. Germline assignment: CDR1 SGHTA and CDR2 FQGNSA. As DNA, the CDR3 is TGTGCCAGCAGCTTAGGGAGGGTCTCCTACGAGCAGTACTTC. Its protein product is CASSLGRVSYEQYF.

For this clone: A much larger clonotype is one base distant, so this may be a read error. Different DNA sequences within this sample yield the same CDR3. The rearrangement links TRBV11-2 to TRBJ1-1, with D perhaps TRBD1 (6 bases). Germline V lookup: CDR1 SGHAT, CDR2 FQNNGV. The CDR3 is 14 amino acids. The V and J ends lost 1 base and 1 base respectively, with 7 bases between them. CDR3: CASSLVGGNTEAFF. The DNA of the CDR3 is TGTGCCAGCAGCTTAGTAGGGGGGAACACTGAAGCTTTCTTT.

This chain connects TRBV7-9 to TRBJ1-5; 7 positions match TRBD1. Unmatched junction bases numbered 6, after V lost 4 bases and J lost 6 bases. The germline V gene encodes CDR1 SEHNR and CDR2 FQNEAQ (reference sequence). This CDR3 comprises 14 residues. The CDR3 protein is CASSSDRDGQPQHF. DNA of the CDR3: TGTGCCAGCAGCTCCGACAGGGACGGTCAGCCCCAGCATTTT. The full variable domain, completed using reference TRBV7-9 and TRBJ1-5, is DTGVSQNPRHKITKRGQNVTFRCDPISEHNRLYWYRQTLGQGPEFLTYFQNEAQLEKSRLLSDRFSAERPKGSFSTLEIQRTEQGDSAMYLCASSSDRDGQPQHFGDGTRLSIL.

The J gene is TRBJ1-4, the V gene TRBV5-6, with TRBD1 matching 8 bases. The length of the CDR3 is 15 residues. The junction had 6 bases not matched to a gene; V was cut back by 0 bases and J by 8 bases. Per the germline V gene, CDR1 is SGHDT and CDR2 is YYEEEE. The CDR3 here is CASSLGTGFGEKLFF. The DNA of the CDR3 is TGTGCCAGCAGCTTGGGGACAGGGTTTGGAGAAAAACTGTTTTTT.

This sequence joins TRBV19 and TRBJ1-5, with TRBD1 as a possible D gene (5 bases). There are 15 residues in the CDR3. From germline, CDR1 is LNHDA and CDR2 SQIVND (reference sequence). Trimming took 5 bases from V and 0 from J, leaving 11 bases between them. This CDR3 reads CASSWGTHSNQPQHF. CDR3 coding DNA: TGTGCCAGTAGTTGGGGGACCCATAGCAATCAGCCCCAGCATTTT.

This clone showed up just a few times. This rearrangement joins TRBV9 to TRBJ2-1; 7 bases align to TRBD2. Per germline, CDR1 SGDLS and CDR2 YYNGEE. Trimming cost V 3 bases and J 0 bases; bases outside gene matches: 0. The CDR3 length is 14 residues. The CDR3 reads CASSERDSYNEQFF. Written as DNA, the CDR3 is TGTGCCAGCAGCGAGCGGGACTCCTACAATGAGCAGTTCTTC.

The genes are TRBV5-1 and TRBJ2-7, with 8 bases lining up with TRBD1. Germline V gene lookup returns CDR1 SGHRS and CDR2 YFSETQ. V gave up 0 bases and J gave up 6 bases; unmatched junction bases: 2. The CDR3 runs to 13 residues. The CDR3 protein is CASSLGQGIEQYF. CDR3 sequence (DNA): TGCGCCAGCAGCTTGGGACAGGGGATCGAGCAGTACTTC.

This clone was seen a handful of times. This chain joins TRBV27 and TRBJ2-4; possible D gene TRBD2, 5 bases. There are 16 residues in the CDR3. Germline CDR1 reads MNHEY; CDR2 reads SMNVEV (reference sequence). V was cut by 3 bases and J by 0 bases, with 12 bases left in between. The CDR3 is CASSFAEDLAKNIQYF. For the CDR3, the DNA is TGTGCCAGCAGTTTTGCAGAGGACTTAGCCAAAAACATTCAGTACTTC.

The rearrangement uses TRBV29-1 and TRBJ2-7; TRBD2 is a possible D gene (5 bases). Between the trimmed V and J ends, which lost 4 bases and 6 bases, there was a span of 10 bases. This CDR3 region has 11 residues. Germline CDR1 and CDR2: SQVTM and ANQGSEA. The CDR3 region has the DNA TGCAGCGTTGCGAGGGATCGCGAGCAGTACTTC. Amino acids: CSVARDREQYF.

The CDR3 DNA reads TGTGCCAGCAGCTTGGTGGGCAGCTCGGCTTTCTTT. Translated, it gives CASSLVGSSAFF. J is TRBJ1-1 and V is TRBV5-6, with D unclear. The CDR3 consists of 12 residues. V lost 0 bases and J lost 11, with 11 bases in between. CDR1 and CDR2 from the germline V gene are SGHDT and YYEEEE.

This clone came up many times. The CDR3 DNA follows: TGTGCCAGCTACGGGGCCGGGAGGCAGCACAATCAGCCCCAGCATTTT. It translates to CASYGAGRQHNQPQHF. The genes are TRBV28 and TRBJ1-5; D might be TRBD1 (5 bases). The CDR3 has 16 amino acids. Germline V CDR1 and CDR2: MDHEN, SYDVKM. Trimming removed 8 bases at V and 3 bases at J, with 20 bases between.

The rearrangement joins TRBV9 to TRBJ2-3; D may be TRBD2 (6 bases). Per the germline V gene, CDR1 is SGDLS and CDR2 is YYNGEE. The CDR3 sequence is 13 residues long. V lost 3 bases, J lost 6 bases, and 11 bases lay in between. This CDR3 reads CASSARLEDTQYF. The CDR3 bases are TGTGCCAGCAGCGCCAGACTAGAGGATACGCAGTATTTT. Together with reference TRBV9 and TRBJ2-3, the CDR3 gives the full variable domain: DSGVTQTPKHLITATGQRVTLRCSPRSGDLSVYWYQQSLDQGLQFLIQYYNGEERAKGNILERFSAQQFPDLHSELNLSSLELGDSALYFCASSARLEDTQYFGPGTRLTVL.

There are a few counts of this clone. V usage is TRBV28 and J usage is TRBJ2-2, with TRBD1 identical over 9 bases. Germline CDR1 and CDR2: MDHEN and SYDVKM. V lost 4 bases to trimming and J lost 1 base; unmatched junction nucleotides: 4. The CDR3 runs 16 residues. CDR3 amino acids: CASSSQGARNTGELFF. CDR3 DNA: TGTGCCAGCAGTTCACAGGGGGCTAGGAACACCGGGGAGCTGTTTTTT.

Comments on this clone: Being one base from a much bigger clone, this may be a read error. V and J are TRBV6-1 and TRBJ2-7, with D maybe TRBD2 (5 bases). The CDR3 covers 13 residues. The germline V gene encodes CDR1 MNHNS and CDR2 SASEGT. The V and J ends lost 3 bases and 4 bases respectively, with 10 bases between them. The CDR3: CASSEEAAYEQYF. CDR3 DNA: TGTGCCAGCAGTGAGGAGGCAGCATACGAGCAGTACTTC.

J is TRBJ2-2 and V is TRBV6-1; 7 nucleotides line up with TRBD2. V shed 2 bases, J shed 5 bases, and the junction held 8 bases outside the gene matches. This CDR3 region has 16 residues. Per germline, CDR1 MNHNS and CDR2 SASEGT. The CDR3 reads CASSENVLAATGELFF. The DNA for the CDR3 is TGTGCCAGCAGTGAAAATGTCCTAGCGGCTACCGGGGAGCTGTTTTTT.

V gene TRBV18 combines with J gene TRBJ1-3; 11 bases match TRBD1. There are 16 residues in the CDR3. The germline V gene has CDR1 KGHSH and CDR2 LQKENI. V trimming: 6 bases; J trimming: 0 bases; junction bases outside the gene matches: 4. CDR3: CASSKGQGDSGNTIYF. The CDR3 DNA reads TGTGCCAGCTCCAAGGGACAGGGGGACTCTGGAAACACCATATATTTT.